One sample yielded the 2 T cell receptor beta chains listed below, sequenced in a study of CD8 T cells in Susac syndrome. Random hexamers were used to reverse transcribe 0.5 to 1 ug of RNA. Each CDR3 protein gets one entry after TCRdb re-called the immunoSEQ multiplex PCR reads with MiXCR. The repertoire includes approximately 200,000 distinct CDR3 sequences, around 90% of them detected once, and approximately 0.13% sits in the top ten. The sequencing sample was made of CD8+ T cells from PBMCs. The receptors were gathered from a human donor with multiple sclerosis.

V gene TRBV7-9 combines with J gene TRBJ2-7; the D is unclear. The V gene's germline CDR1 is SEHNR and CDR2 FQNEAQ (reference sequence). Trimming pared 7 bases from V and 4 bases from J, leaving 11 bases between. This CDR3 comprises 12 residues. CDR3 amino acids: CASTDWSYEQYF. The DNA for the CDR3 is TGTGCCAGCACCGACTGGTCGTACGAGCAGTACTTC. The complete variable domain, with remaining parts taken from reference TRBV7-9 and TRBJ2-7, reads DTGVSQNPRHKITKRGQNVTFRCDPISEHNRLYWYRQTLGQGPEFLTYFQNEAQLEKSRLLSDRFSAERPKGSFSTLEIQRTEQGDSAMYLCASTDWSYEQYFGPGTRLTVT.

The rearrangement links TRBV25-1 to TRBJ1-1; D is possibly TRBD1 (6 bases). The V and J ends lost 3 bases and 8 bases respectively, with 16 bases between them. From germline, CDR1 is MGHDK and CDR2 SYGVNS. The CDR3 loop spans 14 amino acids. CDR3 in DNA: TGTGCCAGCAGTGACATCACAGGGTTTGGGGAAGCTTTCTTT. This codes for CASSDITGFGEAFF.